This T cell receptor beta chain was documented in a study of T-cell memory formation after mild COVID-19. Study findings and constraints: A subset of responding clones appeared in pre-infection memory, suggesting cross-reactive memory joined.

The sample holds many counts of this clonotype. The antigen is unknown. TCRdb re-called the 5' RACE reads through MiXCR, storing one row per CDR3 protein. The table lists hundreds of thousands of distinct CDR3 sequences, roughly 13% of them singletons. V lost 3 bases and J 2 bases, leaving 9 bases between the germline ends. Germline lookup yields CDR1 SGDLS and CDR2 YYNGEE. The CDR3 covers 14 residues. V usage is TRBV9 and J usage is TRBJ1-3; TRBD1 is a possible D gene (5 bases). The sample comprised PBMCs or a T cell subset sorted from them (not recorded which). The sequence derives from a man between 18 and 29 years old who had mild COVID-19 (a few samples of this study predate the infection). Cell type and time point are not known. CDR3 protein: CASSARGAGNTIYF. The DNA of the CDR3 is TGTGCCAGCAGCGCGAGGGGAGCTGGAAACACCATATATTTT.